Shown below are 22 T cell receptor beta chains from a single sample sequenced in a study of shared clonotypes between healthy human individuals. Sequencing was performed with immunoSEQ multiplex PCR; in TCRdb, only in-frame clones are kept and a portion is missing. Found here are about 2.1 million clones, 85% to 95% of them singletons; the top ten hold about 1.8%. Terminally differentiated effector memory CD45RA+ cells were left out of the naive CD8 fraction, which was CD45RO-negative and positively selected for CCR7. Sequencing used naive CD8+ T cells from PBMCs. The source is a young man in good health. Some clones in this sample may be carry-over from other donors' samples.

This chain uses TRBV28 with TRBJ2-1; 11 nucleotides align to TRBD2. The V gene end was trimmed by 7 bases and the J gene end by 6 bases; junction bases not matched to a gene: 5. Per germline, CDR1 MDHEN and CDR2 SYDVKM. This CDR3 has 14 amino acids. The CDR3 DNA follows: TGTGCCAGCAAACTAGCGGGAGAATCCAATGAGCAGTTCTTC. Translating it yields CASKLAGESNEQFF.

This clone was observed a few times. V and J are TRBV7-9 and TRBJ2-2; 9 nucleotides align to TRBD2. Germline CDR1 is SEHNR and CDR2 is FQNEAQ (reference sequence). V lost 7 bases to trimming and J lost 7 bases; unmatched junction nucleotides: 4. The CDR3 is made up of 13 amino acids. Here the CDR3 reads CASTAGGDGELFF. DNA for the CDR3: TGTGCCAGCACAGCGGGAGGAGACGGGGAGCTGTTTTTT. The entire variable domain, with the rest obtained from reference TRBV7-9 and TRBJ2-2, is as follows: DTGVSQNPRHKITKRGQNVTFRCDPISEHNRLYWYRQTLGQGPEFLTYFQNEAQLEKSRLLSDRFSAERPKGSFSTLEIQRTEQGDSAMYLCASTAGGDGELFFGEGSRLTVL.

This chain links TRBV27 with TRBJ2-7, with TRBD1 matching over 8 bases. Trimming cost V 0 bases and J 2 bases; bases outside gene matches: 9. Germline CDR1 MNHEY, CDR2 SMNVEV (reference sequence). The CDR3 runs 17 residues. CDR3 sequence: CASSLSGQGPFAYEQYF. The DNA for the CDR3 is TGTGCCAGCAGTTTATCAGGACAGGGCCCCTTTGCCTACGAGCAGTACTTC.

The chain is built from TRBV7-8 and TRBJ2-1; 11 nucleotides line up with TRBD2. CDR1 and CDR2 from the germline V gene are SGHVS and FQNEAQ. The V and J ends lost 0 bases and 10 bases, in that order; junction bases with no gene match: 11. CDR3 length: 17 amino acids. In DNA, the CDR3 is TGTGCCAGCAGCTTAGCGGCCCTAGCGGGAGGCCCCTGGGAGCAGTTCTTC. As protein: CASSLAALAGGPWEQFF.

This clone was observed a single time. V gene TRBV6-5 combines with J gene TRBJ2-1; 9 nucleotides line up with TRBD2. This CDR3 has 15 residues. Per germline, CDR1 MNHEY and CDR2 SVGAGI. The junction had 7 bases not matched to a gene; V was cut back by 4 bases and J by 6 bases. For the CDR3, the DNA is TGTGCCAGCAGTTGGCTAGCGGGACTCCCCAATGAGCAGTTCTTC. Its protein product is CASSWLAGLPNEQFF.

The chain uses TRBV6-5 and TRBJ2-1, with D uncertain. The CDR3 has 14 residues. V was clipped by 7 bases and J by 6 bases, with 16 bases between them. Germline values: CDR1 MNHEY, CDR2 SVGAGI. CDR3 bases: TGTGCCAGCACCCCTATACTGGGCTCCAATGAGCAGTTCTTC. Protein sequence: CASTPILGSNEQFF.

V is TRBV6-1 and J is TRBJ2-3; D is uncertain. Per germline, CDR1 MNHNS and CDR2 SASEGT. V lost 1 base to trimming and J lost 0 bases, with 11 bases between them. The CDR3 runs 16 residues. CDR3 amino acids: CASSEGGLFSTDTQYF. The CDR3 nucleotides read TGTGCCAGCAGTGAAGGAGGCCTATTTAGCACAGATACGCAGTATTTT.

The rearrangement joins TRBV27 to TRBJ2-7; D is uncertain. The CDR3 has 13 residues. In germline, CDR1 is MNHEY, CDR2 SMNVEV (reference sequence). Trimming took off 7 bases at V and 0 bases at J, with 10 bases between the two ends. CDR3: CASTKLYSYEQYF. In nucleotides, the CDR3 is TGTGCCAGCACTAAACTGTACTCCTACGAGCAGTACTTC.

The chain couples TRBV7-9 to TRBJ2-7, with TRBD2 identical over 12 bases. The CDR3 sequence is 17 residues long. Per the germline V gene, CDR1 is SEHNR and CDR2 is FQNEAQ (reference sequence). The V gene end was trimmed by 5 bases and the J gene end by 2 bases; junction bases not matched to a gene: 10. The CDR3 coding sequence is TGTGCCAGCAGCCCCCCGACTAGCGGGAGCCCTACCTACGAGCAGTACTTC. This codes for CASSPPTSGSPTYEQYF.

V gene TRBV27 combines with J gene TRBJ1-5; D remains ambiguous. The CDR3 contains 14 residues. Germline V gene lookup returns CDR1 MNHEY and CDR2 SMNVEV (reference sequence). V was shortened by 8 bases and J by 0 bases, with 11 bases between the two germline ends. The CDR3 sequence is CASRGRASNQPQHF. CDR3 bases: TGTGCCAGCCGTGGACGGGCTAGCAATCAGCCCCAGCATTTT.

The chain uses TRBV7-9 and TRBJ1-2; TRBD1 aligns across 10 bases. The CDR3 runs 15 residues. V lost 1 base and J lost 6; bases outside the gene matches: 5. Per the germline V gene, CDR1 is SEHNR and CDR2 is FQNEAQ (reference sequence). Written as DNA, the CDR3 is TGTGCCAGCAGCTTAGTGGTAGGGACAGGGGATGGCTACACCTTC. It encodes CASSLVVGTGDGYTF.

The chain links TRBV9 to TRBJ1-5; possibly TRBD1 for D (5 bases). Trimming cost V 1 base and J 3 bases, with 11 bases left between them. The CDR3 sequence is 15 residues long. The germline gives CDR1 SGDLS, CDR2 YYNGEE. CDR3 nucleotides: TGTGCCAGCAGCGTAACAGGAAACGCCAATCAGCCCCAGCATTTT. Protein: CASSVTGNANQPQHF.

The chain links TRBV7-9 to TRBJ2-1; 9 nucleotides align to TRBD1. Trimming at V came to 3 bases and at J to 8 bases, leaving 8 bases not matched to a gene. This CDR3 region has 15 residues. Germline lookup yields CDR1 SEHNR and CDR2 FQNEAQ (reference sequence). The DNA of the CDR3 is TGTGCCAGCAGCTTTAGGGACAGGGAGAGCCATGAGCAGTTCTTC. Amino acids: CASSFRDRESHEQFF. The whole variable domain, filled in from reference TRBV7-9 and TRBJ2-1, reads DTGVSQNPRHKITKRGQNVTFRCDPISEHNRLYWYRQTLGQGPEFLTYFQNEAQLEKSRLLSDRFSAERPKGSFSTLEIQRTEQGDSAMYLCASSFRDRESHEQFFGPGTRLTVL.

Comments on this clone: The same CDR3 arises from other DNA sequences in this sample as well. J is TRBJ2-2 and V is TRBV28; D call uncertain. From germline, CDR1 is MDHEN and CDR2 SYDVKM. Trimming removed 5 bases from V and 1 base from J, with 8 bases in between. The CDR3 has 14 amino acids. The CDR3 is CASSPSGNTGELFF. CDR3 sequence (DNA): TGTGCCAGCAGTCCCTCGGGGAACACCGGGGAGCTGTTTTTT.

The V gene is TRBV7-8, the J gene TRBJ1-1; D not resolved. Germline CDR1 and CDR2: SGHVS and FQNEAQ. This CDR3 region has 15 residues. The ends were cut back, 1 base at V and 0 bases at J, with 9 bases in the middle. Here the CDR3 DNA reads TGTGCCAGCAGCTTAGGAAACGCCCTGAACACTGAAGCTTTCTTT. Residues: CASSLGNALNTEAFF.

The chain employs TRBV7-9 and TRBJ1-1; 7 nucleotides line up with TRBD1. This CDR3 comprises 15 residues. The J segment lost 2 bases and the V segment lost 5 bases, leaving 8 bases of the junction unmatched. Germline V gene data show CDR1 as SEHNR and CDR2 as FQNEAQ (reference sequence). Written as DNA, the CDR3 is TGTGCCAGCAGCGTGATCTTAGGGGGCAACACTGAAGCTTTCTTT. It translates to CASSVILGGNTEAFF. Combining the CDR3 with reference TRBV7-9 and TRBJ1-1 gives the whole variable domain DTGVSQNPRHKITKRGQNVTFRCDPISEHNRLYWYRQTLGQGPEFLTYFQNEAQLEKSRLLSDRFSAERPKGSFSTLEIQRTEQGDSAMYLCASSVILGGNTEAFFGQGTRLTVV.

For this clone: Other nucleotide sequences in the sample specify the same CDR3. J is TRBJ2-7 and V is TRBV27, with 7 bases aligning to TRBD2. The trim removed 2 bases at V and 3 bases at J, leaving 4 bases unmatched. This CDR3 comprises 14 residues. CDR1 and CDR2 from the germline V gene are MNHEY and SMNVEV (reference sequence). The CDR3 nucleotides are TGTGCCAGCAGTTTAAGCGGGGTAAACTACGAGCAGTACTTC. Protein product: CASSLSGVNYEQYF.

The chain employs TRBV7-8 and TRBJ2-6; 7 bases fit TRBD1. CDR3 length: 18 residues. V shed 5 bases and J 7 bases; nucleotides not matched to a gene: 17. Germline-derived CDR1 and CDR2 are SGHVS and FQNEAQ. The CDR3 sequence: CASSTSGTETLGANVLTF. The CDR3, as DNA: TGTGCCAGCAGCACCTCCGGGACAGAAACTCTGGGTGCCAACGTCCTGACTTTC.

This clone was detected a few times. The chain recombines TRBV4-3 with TRBJ1-1; a possible D gene is TRBD1 (5 bases). The V gene's germline CDR1 is LGHNA and CDR2 YSLEER. CDR3 size: 14 residues. V shed 2 bases and J shed 5 bases, with 12 bases lying between them. CDR3 protein: CASSQTGGTTEAFF. The DNA for the CDR3 is TGCGCCAGCAGCCAAACCGGAGGGACTACTGAAGCTTTCTTT.

This chain links TRBV6-5 with TRBJ1-5; a possible D gene is TRBD1 (5 bases). Trimming left V 0 bases short and J 7 bases short, with 13 bases between. The CDR3 spans 15 residues. Germline CDR1 is MNHEY and CDR2 is SVGAGI. This chain's CDR3 is CASSYSRVPKQPQHF. The CDR3 DNA reads as TGTGCCAGCAGTTACTCCAGGGTTCCCAAGCAGCCCCAGCATTTT.

The rearrangement joins TRBV28 to TRBJ2-1; D gene ambiguous. CDR3 length: 16 amino acids. The V end lost 1 base, the J end lost 7 bases, and 17 bases lay between the germline ends. Germline CDR1 is MDHEN and CDR2 is SYDVKM. In nucleotides, the CDR3 is TGTGCCAGCAGTTTATCTTTGAGTGGGCAGCTGAATGAGCAGTTCTTC. Protein: CASSLSLSGQLNEQFF.

This clone came up a few times. The V and J genes are TRBV7-8 and TRBJ1-5; D unclear. Germline V gene sequence: CDR1 SGHVS, CDR2 FQNEAQ. V lost 2 bases and J lost 5, with 13 bases in between. This CDR3 contains 15 residues. In DNA, the CDR3 is TGTGCCAGCAGCTTATTTGCGGGAGACGATCAGCCCCAGCATTTT. Translating it yields CASSLFAGDDQPQHF.